The rows below give T cell receptor beta chains drawn from one sample of a study of blood T cell repertoires in COVID-19. Clones were sequenced by immunoSEQ multiplex PCR, and TCRdb holds only the in-frame ones, with some missing. The sample records some 170,000 clones, around four fifths being singletons. Material for sequencing was peripheral blood. The receptors stem from a woman between 35 and 50 years old with COVID-19, enrolled during active disease. CDR3s include the opening cysteine and the closing phenylalanine or tryptophan. The D gene is left open where the match is weak. Clone size is not always given. Where it is, it says once, few, many or a class for expanded clones.

v_gene,d_gene,abundance,j_gene,CDR3nt,CDR3aa
TRBV9,TRBD2,-,TRBJ2-2,TGTGCCAGCAGCGTGAGCGGGGCATTGGACACCGGGGAGCTGTTTTTT,CASSVSGALDTGELFF
TRBV3-1/TRBV3-2,-,-,TRBJ1-4,TGTGCCAGCAGCCAGAACAGGTTTCCTAATGAAAAACTGTTTTTT,CASSQNRFPNEKLFF
TRBV5-5,-,-,TRBJ2-3,TGTGCCAGCAGCCCCATTGCGGGCCCCACAGATACGCAGTATTTT,CASSPIAGPTDTQYF
TRBV28,-,few,TRBJ2-7,TGTGCCAGCAGTACTACAGGGCCTTACGAGCAGTACTTC,CASSTTGPYEQYF
TRBV24-1,TRBD1,-,TRBJ1-5,TGTGCCACCAGTGACCCTGACAGGGGGCAGCCCCAGCATTTT,CATSDPDRGQPQHF
TRBV25-1,-,-,TRBJ2-6,TGTGCCAGCAGTGAATCCCCATCTGGGGCCAACGTCCTGACTTTC,CASSESPSGANVLTF
TRBV19,TRBD1,-,TRBJ1-1,TGTGCCAGTAGTATAGGGGTTCAGGGGGCTAAAGACACTGAAGCTTTCTTT,CASSIGVQGAKDTEAFF
TRBV14,TRBD2,once,TRBJ2-1,TGTGCCAGCAGCCGGACTAGCGGGGCCGGCGGTGAGCAGTTCTTC,CASSRTSGAGGEQFF
TRBV19,TRBD2,-,TRBJ2-3,TGTGCCAGTAGTATAGATCCCCTAGCGGGAGTATCCACAGATACGCAGTATTTT,CASSIDPLAGVSTDTQYF
TRBV12-3/TRBV12-4,-,once,TRBJ2-5,TGTGCCAGCAGTTATGGAGGACAAGAGACCCAGTACTTC,CASSYGGQETQYF
TRBV28,-,once,TRBJ1-1,TGTGCCAGCAGTTCCCCCCCGGGGATGAACACTGAAGCTTTCTTT,CASSSPPGMNTEAFF
TRBV6-5,-,-,TRBJ1-2,TGTGCCAGTACTTTACAGGGCTCCGTCTATGGCTACACCTTC,CASTLQGSVYGYTF
TRBV11-2,TRBD1,-,TRBJ2-3,TGTGCCAGCAGCTTGCAACCTCCTCAGGGGGCCCGAGATACGCAGTATTTT,CASSLQPPQGARDTQYF
TRBV18,TRBD2,-,TRBJ2-7,TGTGCCAGCTCATACCTTACTGTGGTAGCGGGAGCCCACGAGCAGTACTTC,CASSYLTVVAGAHEQYF
TRBV10-3,TRBD1,-,TRBJ2-5,TGTGCCATCAGCGCCGGACAGGGGGGACAAGAGACCCAGTACTTC,CAISAGQGGQETQYF
TRBV3-1/TRBV3-2,TRBD2,-,TRBJ2-7,TGTGCCGGAGAATCAGCGGGAGGGAAGCAGTACTTC,CAGESAGGKQYF
TRBV27,-,few,TRBJ2-2,TGTGCCAGCACCCAGGGGTATGGGGAGCTGTTTTTT,CASTQGYGELFF
TRBV20-1,TRBD1,-,TRBJ2-2,TGCAGTGCTAGTTACAGGGGGCGAACATCCACCGGGGAGCTGTTTTTT,CSASYRGRTSTGELFF
TRBV3-1/TRBV3-2,-,-,TRBJ2-1,TGTGCCAGCAGCCAAGATGGGGGGAATTACAATGAGCAGTTCTTC,CASSQDGGNYNEQFF
TRBV5-4,TRBD1,-,TRBJ1-2,TGTGCCAGCAGCCTGGACAGGGGTTTAGGTGGCTACACCTTC,CASSLDRGLGGYTF
TRBV27,-,-,TRBJ1-1,TGTGCCAGCAGTACCGCAGGGTCCGGGAACACTGAAGCTTTCTTT,CASSTAGSGNTEAFF
TRBV19,TRBD2,-,TRBJ2-7,TGTGCCAGTAGTATAGCCCCTCCTAGCGGGATCAACGAGCAGTACTTC,CASSIAPPSGINEQYF
TRBV27,-,-,TRBJ2-3,TGTGCCAGCAGCCCCAATACGGGGGGCACAGATACGCAGTATTTT,CASSPNTGGTDTQYF
TRBV5-4,-,-,TRBJ1-1,TGTGCCAGCAGCTTGACAGGGCGGAACACTGAAGCTTTCTTT,CASSLTGRNTEAFF
TRBV5-4,-,once,TRBJ1-2,TGTGCCAGCAGCGAGGACTGGTCTGGCTACACCTTC,CASSEDWSGYTF
TRBV29-1,-,-,TRBJ1-4,TGCAGCGTGAGCAACAGGCCTGCGGTGGCTAATGAAAAACTGTTTTTT,CSVSNRPAVANEKLFF
TRBV3-1/TRBV3-2,-,-,TRBJ2-7,TGTGCCAGCAGCCCCGGGGCCTACGAGCAGTACTTC,CASSPGAYEQYF
TRBV6-5,-,-,TRBJ1-2,TGTGCCAGCAGACCGGGGGGTTATGGCTACACCTTC,CASRPGGYGYTF
TRBV3-1/TRBV3-2,-,-,TRBJ1-4,TGTGCCAGCAGCCCCGGATCAGGGGCAACTAATGAAAAACTGTTTTTT,CASSPGSGATNEKLFF
TRBV24-1,-,-,TRBJ2-1,TGTGCCACCAGTGATTTAAGATGGAGCTCCTACAATGAGCAGTTCTTC,CATSDLRWSSYNEQFF
TRBV18,-,-,TRBJ1-1,TGTGCCAGCTCACCATCTCTGACGGAGAAGGTCGAGAGAGCTTTCTTT,CASSPSLTEKVERAFF
TRBV20-1,TRBD1,-,TRBJ1-3,TGCAGTGTCGGACAGGGGAACACCATATATTTT,CSVGQGNTIYF
TRBV5-1,TRBD1,-,TRBJ2-7,TGCGCCAGCAGCTTGGCAGGGGACAGCACCTACGAGCAGTACTTC,CASSLAGDSTYEQYF
TRBV28,TRBD1,-,TRBJ2-5,TGTGCCAGCAGTTCCTTAGGACAGGGGGCGCGAGAGACCCAGTACTTC,CASSSLGQGARETQYF
TRBV3-1/TRBV3-2,-,few,TRBJ2-1,TGTGCCAGCAGCCAAGCCAGGGGCGGTGAGCAGTTCTTC,CASSQARGGEQFF
TRBV2,TRBD1,-,TRBJ2-7,TGTGCCAGCAGCGAGGAACAGGGGGCATACGAGCAGTACTTC,CASSEEQGAYEQYF
TRBV14,-,-,TRBJ2-4,TGTGCCAGCAGCCAAGAGGGGGCAGTGATAAAAAACATTCAGTACTTC,CASSQEGAVIKNIQYF
TRBV27,TRBD1,-,TRBJ1-5,TGTGCCAGCCCCTGGGGTGACAGGGCCGGGGGCAATCAGCCCCAGCATTTT,CASPWGDRAGGNQPQHF
TRBV28,-,-,TRBJ2-7,TGTGCCAGCAGTCCCCTCTCCTACGAGCAGTACTTC,CASSPLSYEQYF
TRBV4-1,TRBD1,-,TRBJ1-4,TGCGCCAGCAGCCTGCCCGGGACAGGGGATGAAAAACTGTTTTTT,CASSLPGTGDEKLFF
TRBV6-5,-,-,TRBJ1-4,TGTGCCAGCAGACCAGAGTCCCCGATGAGACAGGAATTGTTTTTT,CASRPESPMRQELFF
TRBV28,-,-,TRBJ1-6,TGTGCCAGCAGTTTCGGGGGGAGGAATTCACCCCTCCACTTT,CASSFGGRNSPLHF
TRBV3-1/TRBV3-2,-,-,TRBJ2-7,TGTGCCAGCAGCCAGGTCGGCGAGCAGTACTTC,CASSQVGEQYF
TRBV5-4,-,-,TRBJ2-1,TGTGCCAGCAGCCAAGGGGACCACGGGGGGCCCTACAATGAGCAGTTCTTC,CASSQGDHGGPYNEQFF
TRBV9,-,once,TRBJ1-4,TGTGCCAGCAGCGTCGGGGGGCGAAAATTCGGTTCTAATGAAAAACTGTTTTTT,CASSVGGRKFGSNEKLFF